The next 21 T cell receptor beta chains were all read from a single sample in a study of cytomegalovirus exposure and HLA in healthy donors. A multiplex PCR was run with 60 Vbeta primers and 13 Jbeta primers. Profiling relied on immunoSEQ multiplex PCR, and the TCRdb table lists in-frame clones only, not all of them. Found here are approximately 190,000 clones, about 80% of them singletons; the top ten hold 13% to 15%. Sequenced sample: PBMCs. The receptors here all came from a woman in her twenties or thirties in good health and CMV-seropositive.

This CDR3 is CASSEVTGGRNEQFF. The DNA of the CDR3 is TGTGCCAGCAGTGAAGTAACAGGGGGAAGGAATGAGCAGTTCTTC. The chain recombines TRBV6-1 with TRBJ2-1; 8 positions match TRBD1. This CDR3 has 15 residues. V was pared by 1 base and J by 7 bases, with 6 bases of the junction left unmatched. The germline V gene encodes CDR1 MNHNS and CDR2 SASEGT.

This clone appeared a few times. The CDR3: CASSFKGASGELFF. CDR3 sequence (DNA): TGTGCCAGCAGCTTCAAGGGGGCGAGCGGGGAGCTGTTTTTT. The J gene is TRBJ2-2, the V gene TRBV11-2, with 7 bases identical to TRBD1. V shed 3 bases and J 7 bases; nucleotides not matched to a gene: 5. Germline V gene sequence: CDR1 SGHAT, CDR2 FQNNGV. The CDR3 extends over 14 amino acids.

The chain is built from TRBV27 and TRBJ2-7; 9 positions agree with TRBD2. This CDR3 is built from 15 residues. The germline CDR1 and CDR2 sequences are MNHEY and SMNVEV (reference sequence). With 6 bases clipped from V and 3 bases from J, the junction kept 9 bases outside the gene matches. CDR3 loop: CASRLASGDLYEQYF. CDR3 coding DNA: TGTGCCAGCAGACTTGCTAGCGGGGACCTCTACGAGCAGTACTTC.

The table lists this clone with a few counts. The rearrangement joins TRBV5-6 to TRBJ2-2; tentative D call: TRBD1 (6 bases). The germline gives CDR1 SGHDT, CDR2 YYEEEE. V was shortened by 3 bases and J by 8 bases, with 20 bases between the two germline ends. CDR3 length: 16 residues. As DNA, the CDR3 is TGTGCCAGCAGCTCGTATACAGGGCCCGAGCAAGGGGAGCTGTTTTTT. The encoded protein is CASSSYTGPEQGELFF.

This clone was seen more than once but under ten times. The chain combines TRBV19 with TRBJ1-2, with 7 bases matching TRBD1. The V gene's germline CDR1 is LNHDA and CDR2 SQIVND (reference sequence). Trimming removed 7 bases from V and 7 bases from J; junction bases left unmatched: 12. The CDR3 is 14 residues long. The CDR3 is CASTTWDRRLGYTF. CDR3 nucleotide sequence: TGTGCCAGTACCACCTGGGACAGACGGCTTGGCTACACCTTC.

The genes are TRBV6-6 and TRBJ1-2, with 9 bases matching TRBD1. The germline V gene encodes CDR1 MNHNY and CDR2 SVGAGI (reference sequence). CDR3 length: 13 amino acids. The V segment lost 10 bases and the J segment 1 base; nucleotides outside the gene matches: 4. Here the CDR3 reads CATGQGNNYGYTF. CDR3 in DNA: TGTGCCACCGGACAGGGGAATAACTATGGCTACACCTTC.

DNA for the CDR3: TGTGCCAGCAGCCAACGGTCCAGGGGGCGGAATGAAGCTTTCTTT. The encoded protein is CASSQRSRGRNEAFF. The V and J genes are TRBV16 and TRBJ1-1, with 8 nucleotides matching TRBD1. This CDR3 contains 15 residues. V lost 2 bases to trimming and J lost 7 bases; unmatched junction nucleotides: 9. Germline V gene lookup returns CDR1 KGHSY and CDR2 FQNENV.

The chain employs TRBV28 and TRBJ1-2; 7 nucleotides align to TRBD1. The germline gives CDR1 MDHEN, CDR2 SYDVKM. The CDR3 has 16 amino acids. Trimming at V came to 5 bases and at J to 1 base, leaving 10 bases not matched to a gene. Written as DNA, the CDR3 is TGTGCCAGCAGTGTGACAGGGTCGGGACTTAACTATGGCTACACCTTC. Its protein product is CASSVTGSGLNYGYTF.

The chain joins TRBV6-5 to TRBJ2-3, with 10 bases identical to TRBD2. The V segment lost 8 bases and the J segment 3 bases; nucleotides outside the gene matches: 2. Germline V CDR1 and CDR2: MNHEY, SVGAGI. The CDR3 runs to 13 residues. The CDR3 spells CASASGRTDTQYF. The CDR3 DNA sequence: TGTGCCAGCGCTAGCGGGAGAACAGATACGCAGTATTTT.

J is TRBJ1-1 and V is TRBV7-9, with D maybe TRBD1 (6 bases). The CDR3 runs 16 residues. V was cut by 2 bases and J by 1 base, with 14 bases left in between. CDR1 is SEHNR, CDR2 FQNEAQ, per germline (reference sequence). CDR3 DNA sequence: TGTGCCAGCAGCTTATGGGGACACTTATCGAACACTGAAGCTTTCTTT. Residues: CASSLWGHLSNTEAFF.

The rearrangement uses TRBV7-9 and TRBJ1-1; 10 bases match TRBD1. Trimming removed 1 base from V and 3 bases from J; junction bases left unmatched: 2. There are 15 residues in the CDR3. The germline V gene encodes CDR1 SEHNR and CDR2 FQNEAQ (reference sequence). DNA for the CDR3: TGTGCCAGCAGCTTAGGACAGGGGGCGGACACTGAAGCTTTCTTT. Residues: CASSLGQGADTEAFF.

The table lists this clone with a few counts. V is TRBV10-3 and J is TRBJ1-1; D is possibly TRBD1 (6 bases). The CDR3 totals 15 residues. The V gene's germline CDR1 is ENHRY and CDR2 SYGVKD. The V end lost 6 bases, the J end lost 5 bases, and 19 bases lay between the germline ends. In DNA form, the CDR3 reads TGTGCCATCAGCCGAGGGGGTCCCAGGGAGACTGAAGCTTTCTTT. Translating gives CAISRGGPRETEAFF.

V and J are TRBV4-1 and TRBJ2-5, with 9 nucleotides matching TRBD2. This CDR3 is 17 amino acids long. V dropped 0 bases and J dropped 2; count of bases not matched to a gene: 7. The germline V gene encodes CDR1 MGHRA and CDR2 YSYEKL. The CDR3 DNA reads as TGCGCCAGCAGCCAAGAACCGAGCGGGGGGCTTCAAGAGACCCAGTACTTC. Its translation is CASSQEPSGGLQETQYF.

V is TRBV18 and J is TRBJ1-5; tentatively, D is TRBD1 (6 bases). This CDR3 contains 17 residues. Looked up from germline, CDR1 is KGHSH and CDR2 is LQKENI. V lost 3 bases and J lost 2, with 17 bases in between. The CDR3 here is CASSPRGGLSGNQPQHF. The CDR3 DNA reads TGTGCCAGCTCACCGAGGGGGGGGCTTTCGGGCAATCAGCCCCAGCATTTT.

The chain combines TRBV7-2 with TRBJ1-6, with 11 bases fitting TRBD1. This CDR3 has 16 amino acids. V gave up 5 bases and J gave up 7 bases; unmatched junction bases: 7. Germline V gene lookup returns CDR1 SGHTA and CDR2 FQGNSA. The chain's CDR3 is CASSVDRGHLNSPLHF. The CDR3 region has the DNA TGTGCCAGCAGCGTGGACAGGGGGCATCTCAATTCACCCCTCCACTTT.

The rearrangement links TRBV30 to TRBJ2-5, with D hard to call. V gave up 3 bases and J gave up 5 bases, with 16 bases separating them. This CDR3 comprises 14 residues. Germline V gives CDR1 GTSNPN, CDR2 SVGIG (reference sequence). DNA for the CDR3: TGTGCCTGGAGCGAAAAGGCGGCTGGGGAGACCCAGTACTTC. Translating gives CAWSEKAAGETQYF.

The chain uses TRBV19 and TRBJ1-3, with 7 nucleotides matching TRBD1. Looked up from germline, CDR1 is LNHDA and CDR2 is SQIVND (reference sequence). This CDR3 region has 17 residues. V lost 2 bases to trimming and J lost 4 bases; unmatched junction nucleotides: 11. CDR3 sequence: CASSIPDTGAEGNTIYF. In DNA, the CDR3 is TGTGCCAGTAGTATACCCGACACAGGGGCAGAGGGAAACACCATATATTTT.

The V gene is TRBV27, the J gene TRBJ2-5; D is perhaps TRBD1 (7 bases). The CDR3 contains 15 residues. Trimming left V 2 bases short and J 5 bases short, with 15 bases between. CDR1 MNHEY and CDR2 SMNVEV come from the germline V gene (reference sequence). CDR3 bases: TGTGCCAGCAGTTTACGGACAGGAGGGAAGGAGACCCAGTACTTC. Translation: CASSLRTGGKETQYF.

V usage is TRBV27 and J usage is TRBJ1-1; 8 bases are shared with TRBD1. The germline CDR1 and CDR2 sequences are MNHEY and SMNVEV (reference sequence). The trim removed 2 bases at V and 5 bases at J, leaving 4 bases unmatched. This CDR3 has 14 amino acids. The CDR3 region is CASSLQGAWTEAFF. The CDR3 bases are TGTGCCAGCAGTTTACAGGGGGCCTGGACTGAAGCTTTCTTT.

This clone came up once. This chain connects TRBV7-9 to TRBJ2-2, with 11 nucleotides matching TRBD2. The length of the CDR3 is 17 residues. The V gene's germline CDR1 is SEHNR and CDR2 FQNEAQ (reference sequence). The trim removed 0 bases at V and 5 bases at J, leaving 5 bases unmatched. The CDR3 loop reads CASSLALGTSGTGELFF. CDR3 nucleotide sequence: TGTGCCAGCAGCTTAGCGCTTGGGACTAGCGGAACCGGGGAGCTGTTTTTT.

Concerning this clone itself: At one end, the junction sequence differs from germline, possibly due to a read error. The chain combines TRBV7-9 with TRBJ2-7; perhaps TRBD2 as D (6 bases). CDR1 and CDR2 (germline): SEHNR, FQNEAQ (reference sequence). The CDR3 runs to 15 residues. CDR3: CSSSSGLTSSYEQYF. As DNA, the CDR3 is TGTTCCAGCAGCTCGGGACTGACGAGCTCCTACGAGCAGTACTTC.